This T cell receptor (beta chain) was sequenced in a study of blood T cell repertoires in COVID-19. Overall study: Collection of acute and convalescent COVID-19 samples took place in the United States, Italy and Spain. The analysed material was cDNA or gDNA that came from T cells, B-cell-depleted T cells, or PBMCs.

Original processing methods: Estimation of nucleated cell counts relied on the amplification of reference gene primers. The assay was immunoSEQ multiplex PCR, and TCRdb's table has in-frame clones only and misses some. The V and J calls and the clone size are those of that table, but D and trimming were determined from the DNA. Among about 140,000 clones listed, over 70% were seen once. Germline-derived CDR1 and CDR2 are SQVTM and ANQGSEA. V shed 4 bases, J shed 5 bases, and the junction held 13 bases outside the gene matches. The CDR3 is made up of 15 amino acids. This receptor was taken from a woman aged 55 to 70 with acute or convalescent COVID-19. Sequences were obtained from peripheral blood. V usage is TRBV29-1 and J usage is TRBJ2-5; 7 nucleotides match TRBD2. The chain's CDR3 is CSVASRGGRTETQYF. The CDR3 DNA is TGCAGCGTTGCGAGTAGGGGCGGGAGAACGGAGACCCAGTACTTC.